This TCR beta chain comes out of a study of CD8+ T cells in alopecia areata. Study-wide background: Severity in treated patients was scored by percentage of scalp area affected. Whole-study results and caveats: Affected scalp, especially in alopecia totalis/universalis, had a higher clonality than normal scalp did.

Treatment meaning: oral pan-JAK inhibitor, 5-10 mg twice daily. Both peripheral blood and punch biopsies of lesional scalp skin were obtained from patients who had alopecia areata. Sequencing templates came from extracted RNA that was reverse transcribed into cDNA. Clones were read by immunoSEQ multiplex PCR, and TCRdb kept only the in-frame ones, dropping some. In the table there are fewer than 250,000 clones, about three fifths of which are singletons. CDR1 and CDR2 from the germline V gene are MNHEY and SVGAGI. The CDR3 is made up of 15 amino acids. V was pared by 6 bases and J by 5 bases, with 6 bases of the junction left unmatched. Points on this clone: What it binds is unknown.

The specimen was CD4+ T cells sorted from blood, collected at week 24, from a patient treated with tofacitinib. J is TRBJ2-2 and V is TRBV6-5, with 10 bases aligning to TRBD1. This clonotype was sampled from a human donor with alopecia areata. The CDR3: CASRPDRGQTGELFF. The CDR3 DNA reads as TGTGCCAGCAGACCAGACAGGGGGCAAACCGGGGAGCTGTTTTTT.